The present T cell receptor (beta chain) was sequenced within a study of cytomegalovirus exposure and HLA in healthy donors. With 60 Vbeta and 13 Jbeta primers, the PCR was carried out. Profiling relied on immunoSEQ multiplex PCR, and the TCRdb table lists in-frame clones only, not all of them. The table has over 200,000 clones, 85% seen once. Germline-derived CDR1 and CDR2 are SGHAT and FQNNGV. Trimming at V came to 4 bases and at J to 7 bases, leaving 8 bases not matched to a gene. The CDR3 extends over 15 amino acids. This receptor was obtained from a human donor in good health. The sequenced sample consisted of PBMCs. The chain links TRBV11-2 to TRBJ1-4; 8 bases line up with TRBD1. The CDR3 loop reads CASSSRTGLIEKLFF. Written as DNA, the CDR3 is TGTGCCAGCAGCTCAAGGACAGGGCTCATTGAAAAACTGTTTTTT.